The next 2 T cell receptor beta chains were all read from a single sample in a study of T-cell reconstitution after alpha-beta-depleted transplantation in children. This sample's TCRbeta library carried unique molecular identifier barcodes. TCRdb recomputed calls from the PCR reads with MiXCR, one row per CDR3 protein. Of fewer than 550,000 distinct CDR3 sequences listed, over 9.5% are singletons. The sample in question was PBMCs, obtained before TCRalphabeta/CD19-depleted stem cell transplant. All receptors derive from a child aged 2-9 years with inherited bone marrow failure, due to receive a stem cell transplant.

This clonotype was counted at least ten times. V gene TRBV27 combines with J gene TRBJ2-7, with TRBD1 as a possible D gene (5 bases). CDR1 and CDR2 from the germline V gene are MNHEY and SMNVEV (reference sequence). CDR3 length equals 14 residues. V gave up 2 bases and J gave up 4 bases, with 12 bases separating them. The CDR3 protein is CASSLQGFFYEQYF. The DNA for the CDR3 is TGTGCCAGCAGTTTACAGGGTTTTTTTTACGAGCAGTACTTC.

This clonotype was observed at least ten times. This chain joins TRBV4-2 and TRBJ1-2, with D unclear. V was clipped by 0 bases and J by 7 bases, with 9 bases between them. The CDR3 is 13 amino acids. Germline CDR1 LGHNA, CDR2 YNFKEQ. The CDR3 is CASSQDYSFGYTF. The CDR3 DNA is TGTGCCAGCAGCCAAGATTACAGTTTTGGCTACACCTTC.